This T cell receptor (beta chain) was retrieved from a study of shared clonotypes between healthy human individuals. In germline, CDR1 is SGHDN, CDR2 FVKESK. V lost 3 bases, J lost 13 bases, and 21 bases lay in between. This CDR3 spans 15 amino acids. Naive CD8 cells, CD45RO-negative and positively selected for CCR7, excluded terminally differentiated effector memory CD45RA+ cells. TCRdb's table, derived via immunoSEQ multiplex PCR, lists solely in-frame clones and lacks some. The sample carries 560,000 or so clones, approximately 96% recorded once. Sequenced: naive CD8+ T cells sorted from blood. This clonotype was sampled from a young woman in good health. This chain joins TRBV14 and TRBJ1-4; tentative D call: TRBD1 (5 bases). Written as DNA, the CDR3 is TGTGCCAGCAGCCACGCTAAATGGGGCGTCCAGAGACTGTTTTTT. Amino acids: CASSHAKWGVQRLFF.